The source of this T cell receptor (beta chain) is a study of a mutant IDH1 vaccine in newly diagnosed glioma. Study overall: Eight vaccinations reached patients in weeks 1, 3, 5, 7, 11, 15, 19 and 23.

Germline V gives CDR1 SQVTM, CDR2 ANQGSEA. The CDR3 is made up of 16 amino acids. The J segment lost 5 bases and the V segment lost 6 bases, leaving 11 bases of the junction unmatched. Indicated time point: week 23, last vaccination. Doses comprised 300 ug of mutant IDH1 20-mer peptide each, plus topical imiquimod. Concerning this clone: What it binds is unknown.

Assay: immunoSEQ multiplex PCR; the TCRdb copy retains only in-frame clones and omits some. The sample lists roughly 38,000 clones; about 75% were seen once. This sequence joins TRBV29-1 and TRBJ2-5; 14 bases match TRBD2. The TCR was taken from a man aged 50 to 59 with glioma. The sequencing here drew on PBMCs, taken from a glioma patient whose treatment included an IDH1 peptide vaccine. The CDR3, as DNA: TGCAGCGTGGCCCCAGGACTAGCGGGGGGCGTCGAGACCCAGTACTTC. Protein product: CSVAPGLAGGVETQYF.